This entry features one T cell receptor beta chain sequence. Its antigen is not identified. One junction end disagrees with the germline gene, perhaps due to a read error. This CDR3 has 14 residues. Germline CDR1 and CDR2: MNHEY and SVGAGI. The data derive from a study of T cell responses to AZD1222 COVID-19 vaccine. Study results and caveats: All repertoire sampling was performed exclusively after the peak T cell response.

Sequencing was performed with immunoSEQ multiplex PCR; in TCRdb, only in-frame clones are kept and a portion is missing. The profile shows some 140,000 clones, about 92% of them singletons. This rearrangement joins TRBV6-5 to TRBJ1-2; D gene unclear. The specimen was peripheral blood, collected on day 0 of AZD1222 vaccination. The receptor was derived from an adult in good health. Written as DNA, the CDR3 is TGTGCCAGCAGTTATGGACCCTCTAACTATGGCTACAACTTC. Translating it yields CASSYGPSNYGYNF.